Presented here are 25 T cell receptor beta chains from one specimen sequenced in a study of T cell responses to AZD1222 COVID-19 vaccine (dated by TCRdb to the early 2020s). Library construction relied on the immunoSEQ multiplex PCR assay. Held by TCRdb, this immuneACCESS table contains in-frame sequences only and omits some clones. Under half of the omission traces to an unresolved V gene where checked; the cause of the rest is unknown. This sample holds approximately 120,000 clones; under 95% were observed only once. The leading ten clones occupy approximately 3.4% of the sample. The sample's time point, from its label and the paper: baseline before first vaccination. Sequencing used peripheral blood, obtained on day 0 of AZD1222 vaccination. These receptors came from an adult in good health.

This sequence joins TRBV24-1 and TRBJ2-1; D is tentatively TRBD1 or TRBD2 (5 bases each). CDR1 is KGHDR and CDR2 is SFDVKD in the germline V gene. There are 15 residues in the CDR3. V was trimmed by 6 bases and J by 4 bases, leaving 15 bases between them. The CDR3 DNA reads TGTGCCACCAGTTCACCCGGGACCCGGTACAATGAGCAGTTCTTC. Translating it yields CATSSPGTRYNEQFF.

The chain's CDR3 is CASSYSRGLANVLTF. CDR3 nucleotide sequence: TGTGCCAGCAGTTACTCGAGGGGGCTAGCCAACGTCCTGACTTTC. The chain carries TRBV6-5 and TRBJ2-6; 7 bases match TRBD1. Trimming removed 0 bases from V and 7 bases from J; junction bases left unmatched: 3. Per the germline V gene, CDR1 is MNHEY and CDR2 is SVGAGI. The CDR3 consists of 15 residues.

The chain employs TRBV7-9 and TRBJ2-1; 12 nucleotides align to TRBD2. This CDR3 region has 15 residues. Germline V gives CDR1 SEHNR, CDR2 FQNEAQ (reference sequence). V gave up 6 bases and J gave up 4 bases; unmatched junction bases: 4. CDR3 loop: CASSSSGRVYNEQFF. CDR3 nucleotide sequence: TGTGCCAGCAGTTCTAGCGGGAGGGTTTACAATGAGCAGTTCTTC. Full variable domain (remainder filled in from reference TRBV7-9 and TRBJ2-1): DTGVSQNPRHKITKRGQNVTFRCDPISEHNRLYWYRQTLGQGPEFLTYFQNEAQLEKSRLLSDRFSAERPKGSFSTLEIQRTEQGDSAMYLCASSSSGRVYNEQFFGPGTRLTVL.

The chain is built from TRBV2 and TRBJ1-2; D remains ambiguous. V lost 6 bases and J 7 bases, leaving 15 bases between the germline ends. The V gene's germline CDR1 is SNHLY and CDR2 FYNNEI. This CDR3 has 13 amino acids. The CDR3 loop reads CASSQTLRGGYTF. In DNA form, the CDR3 reads TGTGCCAGCAGCCAGACATTGCGGGGTGGCTACACCTTC.

The genes are TRBV6-2 or TRBV6-3 and TRBJ2-7, with TRBD2 matching over 7 bases. V was clipped by 5 bases and J by 3 bases; unmatched bases: 10. CDR1 and CDR2 (germline): MNHEY, SVGEGT. This CDR3 has 15 amino acids. The chain's CDR3 is CASSSLGGIVYEQYF. DNA of the CDR3: TGTGCCAGCAGTAGCCTCGGGGGGATCGTCTACGAGCAGTACTTC.

This chain uses TRBV5-8 with TRBJ1-2, with D uncertain. Between the trimmed V and J ends, which lost 0 bases and 1 base, there was a span of 7 bases. Germline V CDR1 and CDR2: SGHTS, YDEGEE. This CDR3 is built from 14 residues. The DNA of the CDR3 is TGTGCCAGCAGCTTGGCCCCCGGTAACTATGGCTACACCTTC. This sequence encodes CASSLAPGNYGYTF.

The chain recombines TRBV7-9 with TRBJ1-2, with 7 bases that match TRBD1. The trim removed 5 bases at V and 5 bases at J, leaving 8 bases unmatched. Germline CDR1 is SEHNR and CDR2 is FQNEAQ (reference sequence). The CDR3 contains 14 residues. This CDR3 reads CASSSHRGTYGYTF. The CDR3 bases are TGTGCCAGCAGCAGCCACAGGGGAACTTATGGCTACACCTTC. The full variable domain, in which reference TRBV7-9 and TRBJ1-2 provide the parts outside the CDR3, is DTGVSQNPRHKITKRGQNVTFRCDPISEHNRLYWYRQTLGQGPEFLTYFQNEAQLEKSRLLSDRFSAERPKGSFSTLEIQRTEQGDSAMYLCASSSHRGTYGYTFGSGTRLTVV.

This chain joins TRBV5-1 and TRBJ2-2, with D possibly matching TRBD2 (6 bases). Deletions cut 3 bases from V and 1 base from J, with 13 bases between. The CDR3 loop spans 16 amino acids. The V gene's germline CDR1 is SGHRS and CDR2 YFSETQ. CDR3 amino acids: CASSWEDVGNTGELFF. CDR3 coding DNA: TGCGCCAGCAGCTGGGAGGATGTGGGGAACACCGGGGAGCTGTTTTTT.

The rearrangement links TRBV3-1 (or the pseudogene TRBV3-2) to TRBJ1-1; no clear D gene. CDR1 and CDR2 from the germline V gene are LGHDT and YNNKEL (reference sequence). The CDR3 runs to 15 residues. Trimming took off 3 bases at V and 0 bases at J, with 11 bases between the two ends. The CDR3 coding sequence is TGTGCCAGCAGCCACCACCGAGCTCTGAACACTGAAGCTTTCTTT. This translates into CASSHHRALNTEAFF.

J is TRBJ1-2 and V is TRBV21-1; the listed D gene, TRBD1, was not tested against the DNA. TRBV21-1 has pseudogene status. The CDR3 extends over 15 amino acids. CDR3 loop: CASSKPLEGADGYTF. The CDR3 DNA reads as TGTGCCAGCAGCAAACCCCTGGAGGGGGCGGATGGCTACACCTTC.

V usage is TRBV25-1 and J usage is TRBJ2-1, with D maybe TRBD1 (7 bases). CDR1 and CDR2 (germline): MGHDK, SYGVNS. The CDR3 is made up of 16 amino acids. V shed 9 bases and J shed 6 bases, with 24 bases lying between them. This CDR3 reads CASSLHRGGYSNEQFF. For the CDR3, the DNA is TGTGCCAGTTCTTTGCACAGGGGAGGATACTCCAATGAGCAGTTCTTC.

The chain couples TRBV7-9 to TRBJ1-1, with D uncertain. V lost 4 bases and J lost 4, with 13 bases in between. Germline V CDR1 and CDR2: SEHNR, FQNEAQ (reference sequence). The CDR3 totals 14 residues. The CDR3 region is CASSYQGRGTEAFF. CDR3 nucleotides: TGTGCCAGCAGCTACCAAGGGCGGGGCACTGAAGCTTTCTTT.

V gene TRBV5-1 combines with J gene TRBJ1-2; 7 positions agree with TRBD1. CDR3 length: 15 amino acids. Trimming removed 0 bases from V and 7 bases from J; junction bases left unmatched: 9. Germline V gene sequence: CDR1 SGHRS, CDR2 YFSETQ. CDR3 DNA sequence: TGCGCCAGCAGCTTGGCGGCAGGGGGTGTTAGTGGCTACACCTTC. Protein sequence: CASSLAAGGVSGYTF.

The table lists this clone with a count of one. The CDR3 region is CASRTAGVGNSPLHF. CDR3 DNA sequence: TGTGCCAGCCGGACCGCCGGGGTAGGGAATTCACCCCTCCACTTT. The chain recombines TRBV6-5 with TRBJ1-6; D is unresolved. CDR3 length: 15 residues. V shed 8 bases and J shed 7 bases, with 18 bases lying between them. CDR1 and CDR2 from the germline V gene are MNHEY and SVGAGI.

The chain has TRBV6-5 and TRBJ1-1; D possibly corresponds to TRBD1 (6 bases). Looked up from germline, CDR1 is MNHEY and CDR2 is SVGAGI. V was clipped by 2 bases and J by 7 bases, with 11 bases between them. The CDR3 loop spans 13 amino acids. The CDR3 coding sequence is TGTGCCAGCAGTTACCCGATAGGGGGTGAAGCTTTCTTT. This sequence encodes CASSYPIGGEAFF.

The rearrangement uses TRBV28 and TRBJ2-7; 10 nucleotides agree with TRBD2. Germline CDR1 and CDR2: MDHEN and SYDVKM. V was clipped by 4 bases and J by 3 bases; unmatched bases: 18. The CDR3 length is 19 residues. The CDR3 nucleotides read TGTGCCAGCAGTTCCCGTCGTGGAGCGGGAGGGCCCAGGATCTACGAGCAGTACTTC. Its translation is CASSSRRGAGGPRIYEQYF.

The chain recombines TRBV6-1 with TRBJ1-1; D is unclear. The CDR3 spans 14 residues. Deletions cut 2 bases from V and 11 bases from J, with 18 bases between. Germline V CDR1 and CDR2: MNHNS, SASEGT. The CDR3 DNA reads TGTGCCAGCAGTGAAAGGCAGCATATCCTGGTGGCTTTCTTT. Its translation is CASSERQHILVAFF.

The chain is built from TRBV18 and TRBJ2-3; D is unclear. Germline V lookup: CDR1 KGHSH, CDR2 LQKENI. V lost 4 bases and J lost 3, with 11 bases in between. The CDR3 consists of 14 residues. For the CDR3, the DNA is TGTGCCAGCTCACTCGTTAGTCGGACAGATACGCAGTATTTT. The encoded protein is CASSLVSRTDTQYF.

The rearrangement joins TRBV6-5 to TRBJ1-1; D remains unclear. The CDR3 has 13 amino acids. Trimming cost V 3 bases and J 4 bases, with 9 bases left between them. Germline V CDR1 and CDR2: MNHEY, SVGAGI. This chain's CDR3 is CASSYIPGTEAFF. CDR3 DNA: TGTGCCAGCAGTTATATTCCGGGCACTGAAGCTTTCTTT.

The chain links TRBV6-1 to TRBJ1-2; perhaps TRBD1 as D (5 bases). V was clipped by 2 bases and J by 8 bases, with 9 bases between them. Germline V CDR1 and CDR2: MNHNS, SASEGT. The CDR3 loop spans 12 amino acids. CDR3 protein: CASSEWDEGYTF. CDR3 DNA: TGTGCCAGCAGTGAATGGGACGAGGGCTACACCTTC.

The V gene is TRBV6-2 or TRBV6-3, the J gene TRBJ1-5, with D perhaps matching TRBD1 (5 bases). CDR1 MNHEY and CDR2 SVGEGT come from the germline V gene. This CDR3 is built from 14 residues. Deletions cut 2 bases from V and 5 bases from J, with 10 bases between. The CDR3 DNA is TGTGCCAGCAGTTACGCGGGGGGGGATCAGCCCCAGCATTTT. Amino acids: CASSYAGGDQPQHF.

The V gene is TRBV6-1, the J gene TRBJ2-7; D is ambiguous. There are 12 residues in the CDR3. V lost 3 bases and J lost 9, with 12 bases in between. CDR1 MNHNS and CDR2 SASEGT come from the germline V gene. CDR3 nucleotide sequence: TGTGCCAGCAGTGATTCGGGCTCGAGGCAGTACTTC. It codes for CASSDSGSRQYF.

The chain employs TRBV28 and TRBJ1-4, with D perhaps TRBD1 (6 bases). Trimming took off 5 bases at V and 3 bases at J, with 10 bases between the two ends. This CDR3 is built from 14 residues. Germline lookup yields CDR1 MDHEN and CDR2 SYDVKM. In DNA form, the CDR3 reads TGTGCCAGCAGTGGGGACACTGCTAATGAAAAACTGTTTTTT. This encodes CASSGDTANEKLFF.

The chain has TRBV11-2 and TRBJ2-5, with TRBD1 matching 8 bases. CDR1 SGHAT and CDR2 FQNNGV come from the germline V gene. The length of the CDR3 is 17 residues. With 1 base clipped from V and 5 bases from J, the junction kept 12 bases outside the gene matches. Written as DNA, the CDR3 is TGTGCCAGCAGCTTAGTAGGTTCAGGGGGCACCTCGGAGACCCAGTACTTC. This gives the protein CASSLVGSGGTSETQYF.

The table lists this clone with a count of one. V is TRBV5-4 and J is TRBJ2-5; 7 positions agree with TRBD2. The CDR3 is made up of 14 amino acids. The ends lost 4 bases at V and 2 bases at J; junction bases unmatched: 5. The V gene's germline CDR1 is SGHNT and CDR2 YYREEE (reference sequence). The CDR3 loop reads CASSKPGGQETQYF. For the CDR3, the DNA is TGTGCCAGCAGCAAGCCGGGAGGACAAGAGACCCAGTACTTC.